The 12 T cell receptor beta chains below come from one sample, sequenced in a study of shared clonotypes between healthy human individuals. The table came from immunoSEQ multiplex PCR; TCRdb's copy has only in-frame clones and leaves some out. The sample consists of 450,000 to 500,000 clones, about 82% of them appearing once. The sample consisted of PBMCs. These receptors were collected from a woman aged 40 to 50 in good health. Some clones in this sample may be carry-over from other donors' samples.

The gene calls are TRBV5-4 and TRBJ1-2, with TRBD1 identical over 7 bases. The CDR3 is made up of 14 amino acids. The V gene end was trimmed by 4 bases and the J gene end by 6 bases; junction bases not matched to a gene: 9. CDR1 and CDR2 (germline): SGHNT, YYREEE (reference sequence). The CDR3 sequence is CASSPGGTVHGYTF. DNA of the CDR3: TGTGCCAGCAGCCCGGGAGGGACAGTTCATGGCTACACCTTC.

The chain is built from TRBV7-9 and TRBJ2-3, with 7 bases fitting TRBD1. This CDR3 region has 16 residues. V lost 7 bases to trimming and J lost 0 bases; unmatched junction nucleotides: 10. Germline V lookup: CDR1 SEHNR, CDR2 FQNEAQ (reference sequence). CDR3 region: CASTQRGQISTDTQYF. DNA of the CDR3: TGTGCCAGCACCCAAAGGGGGCAGATTAGCACAGATACGCAGTATTTT.

There are a few counts of this clone. The CDR3 DNA follows: TGTGCCAGCAGCGTAGCTGTCGGAATGAACACTGAAGCTTTCTTT. Translated, it gives CASSVAVGMNTEAFF. The V and J genes are TRBV9 and TRBJ1-1; D is uncertain. The germline V gene encodes CDR1 SGDLS and CDR2 YYNGEE. There are 15 residues in the CDR3. The V end was cut by 0 bases, the J end by 0 bases, with 9 bases between.

This chain joins TRBV29-1 and TRBJ2-5; a weak D match, TRBD2 (5 bases). The CDR3 length is 13 residues. V lost 5 bases to trimming and J lost 2 bases, with 12 bases between them. Germline-derived CDR1 and CDR2 are SQVTM and ANQGSEA. The CDR3 DNA follows: TGCAGCGTTTCAGCGGCCCTTCAAGAGACCCAGTACTTC. Translating it yields CSVSAALQETQYF.

V usage is TRBV11-1 and J usage is TRBJ2-5; a weak D match, TRBD1 (6 bases). Per germline, CDR1 SGHAT and CDR2 FQDESV (reference sequence). The CDR3 length is 14 residues. V lost 5 bases to trimming and J lost 3 bases, with 13 bases between them. This chain's CDR3 is CASSALGTKETQYF. In DNA, the CDR3 is TGTGCCAGCAGCGCCCTCGGGACAAAAGAGACCCAGTACTTC.

This clone was detected once. The chain uses TRBV7-3 and TRBJ2-7; 7 positions agree with TRBD2. The germline V gene encodes CDR1 SGHTA and CDR2 FQGTGA. V lost 5 bases to trimming and J lost 0 bases; unmatched junction nucleotides: 7. This CDR3 contains 15 residues. The CDR3 reads CASSRASGLSYEQYF. In nucleotides, the CDR3 is TGTGCCAGCAGCCGCGCTAGCGGCCTCTCCTACGAGCAGTACTTC.

Ten or more counts support this clone. At the DNA level, this CDR3 is encoded by other sequences in the same sample as well. The rearrangement uses TRBV30 and TRBJ2-5; D call uncertain. CDR3 size: 15 residues. Looked up from germline, CDR1 is GTSNPN and CDR2 is SVGIG (reference sequence). Trimming cost V 2 bases and J 2 bases, with 15 bases left between them. CDR3 residues: CAWSQLVGYQETQYF. The CDR3 region has the DNA TGTGCCTGGAGTCAATTAGTGGGGTATCAAGAGACCCAGTACTTC.

The gene calls are TRBV6-6 and TRBJ2-3, with TRBD1 matching over 10 bases. The CDR3 runs to 15 residues. The germline CDR1 and CDR2 sequences are MNHNY and SVGAGI (reference sequence). The J segment lost 2 bases and the V segment lost 5 bases, leaving 4 bases of the junction unmatched. The CDR3 here is CASSRQGALTDTQYF. The CDR3 nucleotides are TGTGCCAGCAGTCGACAGGGGGCCCTCACAGATACGCAGTATTTT.

With respect to this clone: This sample also contains other DNA sequences that code for the same CDR3. The gene calls are TRBV5-1 and TRBJ2-5; no reliable D call. Germline loops: CDR1 SGHRS, CDR2 YFSETQ. V was shortened by 6 bases and J by 1 base, with 13 bases between the two germline ends. The CDR3 contains 14 residues. The CDR3 is CASTPGSSQETQYF. Written as DNA, the CDR3 is TGCGCCAGCACCCCGGGCTCCAGCCAAGAGACCCAGTACTTC.

This clone was found a few times. The chain couples TRBV7-2 to TRBJ1-5; TRBD1 is a possible D gene (6 bases). The germline V gene encodes CDR1 SGHTA and CDR2 FQGNSA. The ends were cut back, 1 base at V and 5 bases at J, with 12 bases in the middle. The CDR3 is 15 residues long. As DNA, the CDR3 is TGTGCCAGCAGCTTAGACACAGGGTCGGATCAGCCCCAGCATTTT. This encodes CASSLDTGSDQPQHF. Combining the CDR3 with reference TRBV7-2 and TRBJ1-5 gives the whole variable domain GAGVSQSPSNKVTEKGKDVELRCDPISGHTALYWYRQSLGQGLEFLIYFQGNSAPDKSGLPSDRFSAERTGGSVSTLTIQRTQQEDSAVYLCASSLDTGSDQPQHFGDGTRLSIL.

The chain carries TRBV5-4 and TRBJ2-5, with D uncertain. Trimming left V 4 bases short and J 2 bases short, with 6 bases between. This CDR3 contains 12 residues. Per germline, CDR1 SGHNT and CDR2 YYREEE (reference sequence). CDR3 sequence (DNA): TGTGCCAGCAGCAGCTTTCAAGAGACCCAGTACTTC. Translating gives CASSSFQETQYF.

The chain carries TRBV9 and TRBJ2-2; D is unresolved. Trimming cost V 3 bases and J 7 bases, with 10 bases left between them. CDR3 size: 13 residues. Germline V CDR1 and CDR2: SGDLS, YYNGEE. CDR3 amino acids: CASSASSGGELFF. CDR3 DNA: TGTGCCAGCAGCGCCTCCAGTGGCGGGGAGCTGTTTTTT.